The clone carrying this T cell receptor (beta chain) was counted a single time. The sample comes from a study of blood T cell repertoires in COVID-19. Clones were sequenced by immunoSEQ multiplex PCR, and TCRdb holds only the in-frame ones, with some missing. The data hold some 190,000 clones, with roughly 84% observed a single time. The V gene lost 2 bases and the J gene lost 2 bases, with 15 bases spanning the gap. Per germline, CDR1 SGHTA and CDR2 FQGNSA. The CDR3 totals 16 residues. The source of this sequence is a man at least 80 years old with COVID-19, enrolled during active disease. What was sequenced was peripheral blood. V gene TRBV7-2 combines with J gene TRBJ1-2; D possibly corresponds to TRBD1 (5 bases). CDR3 region: CASSLSILGGNYGYTF. CDR3 nucleotides: TGTGCCAGCAGCTTATCCATTCTCGGGGGAAACTATGGCTACACCTTC. Complete variable domain (other parts from reference TRBV7-2 and TRBJ1-2): GAGVSQSPSNKVTEKGKDVELRCDPISGHTALYWYRQSLGQGLEFLIYFQGNSAPDKSGLPSDRFSAERTGGSVSTLTIQRTQQEDSAVYLCASSLSILGGNYGYTFGSGTRLTVV.